Sequencing of this TCR beta chain was carried out in a study of T cells in Graves' hyperthyroidism and ophthalmopathy. The CDR3 loop spans 14 amino acids. V lost 7 bases to trimming and J lost 2 bases, with 16 bases between them. The V gene's germline CDR1 is SQVTM and CDR2 ANQGSEA. The source material, RNA transcripts, was used to amplify TCR beta CDR3 regions. With the HTBI primer set, the TCR CDR3 went through a first round of RT-PCR. TCRdb ran MiXCR on the multiplex PCR reads and lists one entry per CDR3 protein. The sample holds hundreds of thousands of distinct CDR3 sequences, roughly 37% seen once.

Material: blood. This receptor was taken from a man in his late teens or twenties with Graves' hyperthyroidism. The V call is TRBV29-1, the J call TRBJ2-3; either TRBD1 or TRBD2 may fit D (5 bases each). The CDR3 DNA is TGCAGCGCCACTCCCGTGGGACCCACAGATACGCAGTATTTT. Protein sequence: CSATPVGPTDTQYF.